Listed here are 13 T cell receptor beta chains from one sample, sequenced in a study of blood T cell repertoires in COVID-19. Clones were sequenced by immunoSEQ multiplex PCR, and TCRdb holds only the in-frame ones, with some missing. The data show about 200,000 clones, roughly 80% seen once. Material: peripheral blood. Receptor source: a woman of 80 years or more with acute or convalescent COVID-19.

This clone has a single count. This chain links TRBV7-3 with TRBJ2-1; D gene uncertain. CDR3 length: 15 amino acids. The ends were cut back, 2 bases at V and 0 bases at J, with 8 bases in the middle. Germline CDR1 is SGHTA and CDR2 is FQGTGA. As DNA, the CDR3 is TGTGCCAGCAGCTTAGGGCCGAGCTCCTACAATGAGCAGTTCTTC. It codes for CASSLGPSSYNEQFF.

The chain carries TRBV7-6 and TRBJ1-1; 7 nucleotides agree with TRBD1. The CDR3 spans 15 residues. After removal of 1 base from V and 0 bases from J, the junction contained 2 bases not matched to a gene. The germline gives CDR1 SGHVS, CDR2 FNYEAQ. CDR3 sequence (DNA): TGTGCCAGCAGCTTAGTCGGGACAGTGAACACTGAAGCTTTCTTT. Translating gives CASSLVGTVNTEAFF.

The chain employs TRBV19 and TRBJ1-2; D might be TRBD1 (6 bases). Trimming pared 2 bases from V and 2 bases from J, leaving 9 bases between. The CDR3 covers 14 residues. Germline CDR1 LNHDA, CDR2 SQIVND (reference sequence). The CDR3 protein is CASSITGLNYGYTF. The CDR3 DNA follows: TGTGCCAGTAGTATAACAGGGTTGAACTATGGCTACACCTTC.

V usage is TRBV6-6 and J usage is TRBJ1-5; 8 nucleotides align to TRBD1. This CDR3 contains 14 residues. Germline trimming cut 6 bases from V and 4 bases from J; bases unmatched to any gene: 5. Germline V gives CDR1 MNHNY, CDR2 SVGAGI (reference sequence). As DNA, the CDR3 is TGTGCCAGCAGCCCCGGACAGGGTAATCAGCCCCAGCATTTT. It codes for CASSPGQGNQPQHF.

The chain couples TRBV5-4 to TRBJ2-2; 11 bases match TRBD2. Trimming at V came to 4 bases and at J to 5 bases, leaving 7 bases not matched to a gene. The CDR3 spans 16 residues. Germline V CDR1 and CDR2: SGHNT, YYREEE (reference sequence). CDR3 DNA sequence: TGTGCCAGCAGCCACCTGGGACTAGCGGTAACCGGGGAGCTGTTTTTT. Translation gives CASSHLGLAVTGELFF.

The J gene is TRBJ1-5, the V gene TRBV19; D may be TRBD1 (6 bases). Germline values: CDR1 LNHDA, CDR2 SQIVND (reference sequence). This CDR3 is 14 amino acids long. With 11 bases removed from V and 7 bases from J, the gap between germline ends came to 21 bases. For the CDR3, the DNA is TGTGCCGTTTCCGGGACAACAACAGACCAGCCCCAGCATTTT. This translates into CAVSGTTTDQPQHF.

This sequence joins TRBV6-2 or TRBV6-3 and TRBJ2-7, with TRBD1 identical over 7 bases. The CDR3 is made up of 13 amino acids. CDR1 is MNHEY, CDR2 SVGEGT, per germline. V lost 5 bases, J lost 4 bases, and 5 bases stayed unmatched. As DNA, the CDR3 is TGTGCCAGCAGTAGGGACAGAGAGTACGAGCAGTACTTC. Protein: CASSRDREYEQYF.

On this clone: Germline is not matched at one junction end, which may reflect a read error. J is TRBJ1-4 and V is TRBV7-7, with TRBD1 identical over 9 bases. The CDR3 sequence is 15 residues long. Looked up from germline, CDR1 is SSHAT and CDR2 is FNYEAQ (reference sequence). The CDR3 is CASSLGQGSNEKLFF. Here the CDR3 DNA reads TGTGCTAGCAGCTTGGGACAGGGATCTAATGAAAAACTGTTTTTT.

This CDR3 reads CASSSNLRGQVNEQYF. The DNA for the CDR3 is TGCGCCAGCAGCTCAAACCTCCGAGGACAGGTAAACGAGCAGTACTTC. V is TRBV5-1 and J is TRBJ2-7; 7 bases agree with TRBD1. CDR3 length: 16 residues. V lost 3 bases to trimming and J lost 5 bases; unmatched junction nucleotides: 14. Germline-derived CDR1 and CDR2 are SGHRS and YFSETQ.

This clone has only a few counts. The gene calls are TRBV18 and TRBJ2-1; D is possibly TRBD1 (5 bases). Trimming took 2 bases from V and 3 from J, leaving 11 bases between them. The CDR3 has 15 amino acids. CDR1 and CDR2 (germline): KGHSH, LQKENI. The CDR3 sequence is CASSPGTGYYNEQFF. The CDR3, as DNA: TGTGCCAGCTCACCAGGAACAGGATACTACAATGAGCAGTTCTTC.

The gene calls are TRBV6-2 or TRBV6-3 and TRBJ2-3, with a possible D match to TRBD1 (5 bases). This CDR3 comprises 17 residues. The germline V gene has CDR1 MNHEY and CDR2 SVGEGT. V was cut by 0 bases and J by 0 bases, with 13 bases left in between. The CDR3 protein is CASSYSPGRMSTDTQYF. The CDR3 DNA reads as TGTGCCAGCAGTTACTCGCCAGGGCGGATGAGCACAGATACGCAGTATTTT.

This clone was picked up a small number of times. V is TRBV7-9 and J is TRBJ1-2; TRBD1 matches 7 bases. CDR3 length: 17 residues. Trimming cost V 2 bases and J 4 bases; bases outside gene matches: 13. Germline values: CDR1 SEHNR, CDR2 FQNEAQ (reference sequence). DNA for the CDR3: TGTGCCAGCAGCTTACCCTCGACAGGGATGGGGGTCTATGGCTACACCTTC. Protein sequence: CASSLPSTGMGVYGYTF. Drawing the rest from reference TRBV7-9 and TRBJ1-2, the complete variable domain is DTGVSQNPRHKITKRGQNVTFRCDPISEHNRLYWYRQTLGQGPEFLTYFQNEAQLEKSRLLSDRFSAERPKGSFSTLEIQRTEQGDSAMYLCASSLPSTGMGVYGYTFGSGTRLTVV.

CDR3 loop: CASSVSGTRETQYF. The CDR3, as DNA: TGTGCCAGCAGCGTTTCCGGGACAAGGGAGACCCAGTACTTC. V gene TRBV5-6 combines with J gene TRBJ2-5; a weak D match, TRBD1 (6 bases). CDR1 and CDR2 from the germline V gene are SGHDT and YYEEEE. The CDR3 loop spans 14 amino acids. V was shortened by 4 bases and J by 5 bases, with 15 bases between the two germline ends.